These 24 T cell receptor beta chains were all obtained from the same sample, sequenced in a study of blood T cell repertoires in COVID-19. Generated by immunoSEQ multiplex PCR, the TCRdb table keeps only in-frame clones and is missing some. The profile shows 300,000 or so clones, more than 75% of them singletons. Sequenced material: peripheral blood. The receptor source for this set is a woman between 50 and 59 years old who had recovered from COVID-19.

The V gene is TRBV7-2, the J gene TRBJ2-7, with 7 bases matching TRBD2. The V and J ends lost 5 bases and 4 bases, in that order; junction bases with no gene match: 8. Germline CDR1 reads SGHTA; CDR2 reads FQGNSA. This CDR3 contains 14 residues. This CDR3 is CASSPRAGAYEQYF. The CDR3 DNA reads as TGTGCCAGCAGCCCGAGGGCGGGAGCGTACGAGCAGTACTTC. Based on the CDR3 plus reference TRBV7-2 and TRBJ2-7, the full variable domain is GAGVSQSPSNKVTEKGKDVELRCDPISGHTALYWYRQSLGQGLEFLIYFQGNSAPDKSGLPSDRFSAERTGGSVSTLTIQRTQQEDSAVYLCASSPRAGAYEQYFGPGTRLTVT.

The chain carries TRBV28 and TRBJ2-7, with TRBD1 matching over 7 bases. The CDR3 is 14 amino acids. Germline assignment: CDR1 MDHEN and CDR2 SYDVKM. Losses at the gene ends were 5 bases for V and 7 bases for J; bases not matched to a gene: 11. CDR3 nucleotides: TGTGCCAGCAGTGGCCGGGACAGAAAACGTGAGCAGTACTTC. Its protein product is CASSGRDRKREQYF.

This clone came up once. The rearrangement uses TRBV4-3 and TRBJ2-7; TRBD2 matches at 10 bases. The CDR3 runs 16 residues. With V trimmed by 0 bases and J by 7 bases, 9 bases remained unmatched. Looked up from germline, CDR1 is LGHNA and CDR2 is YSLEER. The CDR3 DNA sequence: TGCGCCAGCAGCCAAGACCCAGCGGGAGGGCCGGGGGAGCAGTACTTC. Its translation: CASSQDPAGGPGEQYF.

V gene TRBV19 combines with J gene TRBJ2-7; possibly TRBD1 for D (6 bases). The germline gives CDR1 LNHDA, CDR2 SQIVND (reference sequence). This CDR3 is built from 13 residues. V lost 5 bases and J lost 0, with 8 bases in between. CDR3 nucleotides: TGTGCCAGTAGTCAGGGGAGCTCCTACGAGCAGTACTTC. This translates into CASSQGSSYEQYF. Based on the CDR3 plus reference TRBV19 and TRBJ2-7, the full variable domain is DGGITQSPKYLFRKEGQNVTLSCEQNLNHDAMYWYRQDPGQGLRLIYYSQIVNDFQKGDIAEGYSVSREKKESFPLTVTSAQKNPTAFYLCASSQGSSYEQYFGPGTRLTVT.

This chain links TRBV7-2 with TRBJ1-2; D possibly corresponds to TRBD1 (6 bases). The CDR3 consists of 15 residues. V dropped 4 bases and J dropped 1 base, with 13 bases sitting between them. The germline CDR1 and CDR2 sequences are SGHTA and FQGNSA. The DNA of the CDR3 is TGTGCCAGCAGCTGGGGGGGCGGCGATAACTATGGCTACACCTTC. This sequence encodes CASSWGGGDNYGYTF.

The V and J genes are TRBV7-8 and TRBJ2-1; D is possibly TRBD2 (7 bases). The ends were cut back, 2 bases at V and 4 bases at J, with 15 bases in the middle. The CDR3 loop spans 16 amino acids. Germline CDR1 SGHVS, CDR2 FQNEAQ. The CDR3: CASSLTGAGAYNEQFF. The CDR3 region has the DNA TGTGCCAGCAGCTTAACGGGGGCGGGAGCTTACAATGAGCAGTTCTTC.

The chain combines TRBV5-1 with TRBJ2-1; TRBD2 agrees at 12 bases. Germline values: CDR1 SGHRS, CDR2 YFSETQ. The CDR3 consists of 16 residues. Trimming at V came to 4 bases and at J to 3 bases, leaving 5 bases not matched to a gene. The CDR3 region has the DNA TGCGCCAGCAGCGGAAGACTAGCGGGGGACTACAATGAGCAGTTCTTC. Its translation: CASSGRLAGDYNEQFF.

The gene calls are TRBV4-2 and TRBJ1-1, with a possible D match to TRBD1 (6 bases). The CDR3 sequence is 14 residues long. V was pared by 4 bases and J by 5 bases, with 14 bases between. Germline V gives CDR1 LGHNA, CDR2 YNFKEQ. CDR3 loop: CASSPGDRSTEAFF. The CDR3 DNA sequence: TGTGCCAGCAGCCCTGGCGACAGGAGTACTGAAGCTTTCTTT.

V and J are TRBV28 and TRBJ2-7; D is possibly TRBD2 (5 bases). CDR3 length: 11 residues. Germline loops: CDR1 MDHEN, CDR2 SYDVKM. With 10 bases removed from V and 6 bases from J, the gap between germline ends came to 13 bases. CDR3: CATQARGEQYF. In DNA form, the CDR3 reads TGTGCCACCCAGGCCCGGGGCGAGCAGTACTTC.

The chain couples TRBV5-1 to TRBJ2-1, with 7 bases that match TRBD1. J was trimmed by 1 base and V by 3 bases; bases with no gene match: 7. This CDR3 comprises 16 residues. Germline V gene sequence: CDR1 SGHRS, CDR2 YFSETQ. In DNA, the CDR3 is TGCGCCAGCAGCTCAGCGACAGGGTCTTCCTACAATGAGCAGTTCTTC. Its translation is CASSSATGSSYNEQFF. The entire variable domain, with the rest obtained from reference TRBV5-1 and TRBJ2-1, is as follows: KAGVTQTPRYLIKTRGQQVTLSCSPISGHRSVSWYQQTPGQGLQFLFEYFSETQRNKGNFPGRFSGRQFSNSRSEMNVSTLELGDSALYLCASSSATGSSYNEQFFGPGTRLTVL.

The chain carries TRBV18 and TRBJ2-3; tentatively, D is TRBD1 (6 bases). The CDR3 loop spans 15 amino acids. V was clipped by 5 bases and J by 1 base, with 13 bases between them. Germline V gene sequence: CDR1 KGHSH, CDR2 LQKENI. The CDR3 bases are TGTGCCAGCTCAGCTAACAGGGCCGGCACAGATACGCAGTATTTT. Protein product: CASSANRAGTDTQYF.

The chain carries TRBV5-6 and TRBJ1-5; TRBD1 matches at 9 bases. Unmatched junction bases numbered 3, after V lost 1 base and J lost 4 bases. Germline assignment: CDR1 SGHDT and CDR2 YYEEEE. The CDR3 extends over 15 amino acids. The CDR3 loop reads CASSLLDRGNQPQHF. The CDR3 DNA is TGTGCCAGCAGCTTGTTGGACAGGGGAAATCAGCCCCAGCATTTT.

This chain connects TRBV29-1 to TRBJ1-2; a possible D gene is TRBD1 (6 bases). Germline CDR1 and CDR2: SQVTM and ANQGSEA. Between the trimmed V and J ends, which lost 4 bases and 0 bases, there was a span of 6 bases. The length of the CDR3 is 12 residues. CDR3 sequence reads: CSVAGANYGYTF. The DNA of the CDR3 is TGCAGCGTTGCAGGGGCTAACTATGGCTACACCTTC. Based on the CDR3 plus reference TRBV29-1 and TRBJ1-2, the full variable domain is SAVISQKPSRDICQRGTSLTIQCQVDSQVTMMFWYRQQPGQSLTLIATANQGSEATYESGFVIDKFPISRPNLTFSTLTVSNMSPEDSSIYLCSVAGANYGYTFGSGTRLTVV.

CDR3 in DNA: TGTGCCAGCAGTGTGAGGGAAAAACTGTTTTTT. The encoded protein is CASSVREKLFF. The rearrangement links TRBV28 to TRBJ1-4, with unresolved D. Germline values: CDR1 MDHEN, CDR2 SYDVKM. V lost 5 bases and J lost 8, with 6 bases in between. This CDR3 comprises 11 residues.

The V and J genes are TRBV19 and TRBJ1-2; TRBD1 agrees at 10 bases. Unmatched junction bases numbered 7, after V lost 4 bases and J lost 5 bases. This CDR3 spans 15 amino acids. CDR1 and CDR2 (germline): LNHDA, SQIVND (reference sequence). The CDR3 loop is CASSTQTGGLYGYTF. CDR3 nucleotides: TGTGCCAGTAGTACCCAGACAGGGGGCTTGTATGGCTACACCTTC.

CDR3 coding DNA: TGTGCCAGCGCCGGGACAGGGCAGGGTAACTATGGCTACACCTTC. Protein sequence: CASAGTGQGNYGYTF. V is TRBV6-5 and J is TRBJ1-2, with 9 bases fitting TRBD1. The CDR3 runs to 15 residues. Losses at the gene ends were 8 bases for V and 1 base for J; bases not matched to a gene: 8. In germline, CDR1 is MNHEY, CDR2 SVGAGI.

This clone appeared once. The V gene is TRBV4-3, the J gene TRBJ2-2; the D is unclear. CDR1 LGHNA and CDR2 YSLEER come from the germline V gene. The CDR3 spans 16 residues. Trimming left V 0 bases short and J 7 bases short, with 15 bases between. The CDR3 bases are TGCGCCAGCAGCCAAGATTACTCCGGTCTAGGCGGGGAGCTGTTTTTT. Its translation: CASSQDYSGLGGELFF.

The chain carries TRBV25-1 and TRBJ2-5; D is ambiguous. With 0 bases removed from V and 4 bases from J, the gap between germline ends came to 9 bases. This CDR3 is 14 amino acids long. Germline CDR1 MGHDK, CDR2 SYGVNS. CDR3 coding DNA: TGTGCCAGCAGTGAATATATATCGGGAGAGACCCAGTACTTC. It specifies CASSEYISGETQYF. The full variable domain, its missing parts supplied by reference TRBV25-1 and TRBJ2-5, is EADIYQTPRYLVIGTGKKITLECSQTMGHDKMYWYQQDPGMELHLIHYSYGVNSTEKGDLSSESTVSRIRTEHFPLTLESARPSHTSQYLCASSEYISGETQYFGPGTRLLVL.

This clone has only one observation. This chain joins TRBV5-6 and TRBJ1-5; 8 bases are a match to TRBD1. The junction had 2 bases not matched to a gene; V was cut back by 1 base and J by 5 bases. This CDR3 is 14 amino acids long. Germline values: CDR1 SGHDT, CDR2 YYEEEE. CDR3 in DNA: TGTGCCAGCAGCTTGTTACAGGGGGATCAGCCCCAGCATTTT. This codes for CASSLLQGDQPQHF.

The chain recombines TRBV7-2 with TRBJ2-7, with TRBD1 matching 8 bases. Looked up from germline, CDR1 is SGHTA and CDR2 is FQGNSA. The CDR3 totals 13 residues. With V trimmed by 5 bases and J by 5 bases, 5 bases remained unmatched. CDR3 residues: CASSRGQGDEQYF. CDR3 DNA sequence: TGTGCCAGCAGCCGTGGACAGGGTGACGAGCAGTACTTC.

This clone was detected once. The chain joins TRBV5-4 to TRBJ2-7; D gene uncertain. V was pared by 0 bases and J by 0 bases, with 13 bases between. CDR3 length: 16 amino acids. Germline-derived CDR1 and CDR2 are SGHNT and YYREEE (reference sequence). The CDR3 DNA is TGTGCCAGCAGCTTGGCCAATCAGGCTTTCTCCTACGAGCAGTACTTC. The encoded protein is CASSLANQAFSYEQYF.

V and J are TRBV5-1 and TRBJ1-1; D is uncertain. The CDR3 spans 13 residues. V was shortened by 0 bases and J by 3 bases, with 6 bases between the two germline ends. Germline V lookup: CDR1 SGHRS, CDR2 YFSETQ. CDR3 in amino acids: CASSLVADTEAFF. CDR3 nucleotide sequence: TGCGCCAGCAGCTTGGTGGCGGACACTGAAGCTTTCTTT.

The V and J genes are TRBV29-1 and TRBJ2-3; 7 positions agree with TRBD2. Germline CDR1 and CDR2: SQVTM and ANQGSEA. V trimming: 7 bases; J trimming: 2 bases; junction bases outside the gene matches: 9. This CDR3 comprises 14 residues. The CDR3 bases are TGCAGCGGTGCAAAAGCGGGACTCACAGATACGCAGTATTTT. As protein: CSGAKAGLTDTQYF.

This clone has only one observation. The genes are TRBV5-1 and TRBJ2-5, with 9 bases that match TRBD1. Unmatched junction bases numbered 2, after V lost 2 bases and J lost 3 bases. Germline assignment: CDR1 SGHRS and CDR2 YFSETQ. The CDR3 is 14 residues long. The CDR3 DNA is TGCGCCAGCAGCTTACGGGACAGGGAAGAGACCCAGTACTTC. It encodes CASSLRDREETQYF. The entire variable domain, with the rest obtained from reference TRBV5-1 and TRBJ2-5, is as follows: KAGVTQTPRYLIKTRGQQVTLSCSPISGHRSVSWYQQTPGQGLQFLFEYFSETQRNKGNFPGRFSGRQFSNSRSEMNVSTLELGDSALYLCASSLRDREETQYFGPGTRLLVL.